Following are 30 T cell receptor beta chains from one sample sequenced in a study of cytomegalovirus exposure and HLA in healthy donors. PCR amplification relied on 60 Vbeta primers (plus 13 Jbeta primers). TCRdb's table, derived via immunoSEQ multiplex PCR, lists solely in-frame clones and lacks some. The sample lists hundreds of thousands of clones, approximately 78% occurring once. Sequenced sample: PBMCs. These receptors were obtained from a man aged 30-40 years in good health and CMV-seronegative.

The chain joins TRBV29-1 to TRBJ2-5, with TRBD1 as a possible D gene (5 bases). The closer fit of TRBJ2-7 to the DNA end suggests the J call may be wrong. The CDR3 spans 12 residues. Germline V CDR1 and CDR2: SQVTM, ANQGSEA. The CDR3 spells CSARDSEYEQYF. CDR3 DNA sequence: TGCAGCGCACGAGACAGCGAGTACGAGCAGTACTTC.

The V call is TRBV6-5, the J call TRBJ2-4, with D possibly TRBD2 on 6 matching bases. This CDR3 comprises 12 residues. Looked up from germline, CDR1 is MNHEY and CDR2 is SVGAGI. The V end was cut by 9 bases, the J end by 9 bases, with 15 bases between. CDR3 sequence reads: CAREGSSGIQYF. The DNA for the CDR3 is TGTGCCAGGGAGGGGTCGTCGGGCATTCAGTACTTC.

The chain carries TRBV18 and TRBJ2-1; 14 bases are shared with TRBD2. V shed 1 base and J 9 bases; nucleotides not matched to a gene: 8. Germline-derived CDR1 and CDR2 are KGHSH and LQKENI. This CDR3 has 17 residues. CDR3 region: CASSPQPGLAGVTEQFF. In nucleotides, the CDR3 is TGTGCCAGCTCACCACAGCCGGGACTAGCGGGGGTAACTGAGCAGTTCTTC.

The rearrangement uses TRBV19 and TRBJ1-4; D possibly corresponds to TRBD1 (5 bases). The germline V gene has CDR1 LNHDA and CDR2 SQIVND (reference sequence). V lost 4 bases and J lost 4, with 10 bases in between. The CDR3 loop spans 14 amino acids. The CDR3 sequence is CASSTQGVNEKLFF. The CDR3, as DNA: TGTGCCAGTAGTACGCAGGGCGTTAATGAAAAACTGTTTTTT.

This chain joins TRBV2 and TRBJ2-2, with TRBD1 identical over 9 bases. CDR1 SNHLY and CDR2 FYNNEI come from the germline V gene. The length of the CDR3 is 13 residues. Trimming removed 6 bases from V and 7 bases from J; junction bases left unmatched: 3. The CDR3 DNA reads TGTGCCAGCAGGACAGGGGGGTTCGGGGAGCTGTTTTTT. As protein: CASRTGGFGELFF.

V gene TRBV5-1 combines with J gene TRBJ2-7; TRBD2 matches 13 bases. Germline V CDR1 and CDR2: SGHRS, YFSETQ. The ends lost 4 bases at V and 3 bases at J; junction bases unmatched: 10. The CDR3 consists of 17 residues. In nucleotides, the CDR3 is TGCGCCAGCAGCCCCGGACTAGCGGGGGCTCAGGGCTACGAGCAGTACTTC. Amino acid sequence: CASSPGLAGAQGYEQYF.

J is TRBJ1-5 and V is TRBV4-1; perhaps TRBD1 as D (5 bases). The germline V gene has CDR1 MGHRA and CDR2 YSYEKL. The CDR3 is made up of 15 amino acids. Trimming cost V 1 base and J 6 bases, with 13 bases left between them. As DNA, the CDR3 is TGCGCCAGCAGCCAAGGCCCAGGGTTAAGTCAGCCCCAGCATTTT. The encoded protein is CASSQGPGLSQPQHF.

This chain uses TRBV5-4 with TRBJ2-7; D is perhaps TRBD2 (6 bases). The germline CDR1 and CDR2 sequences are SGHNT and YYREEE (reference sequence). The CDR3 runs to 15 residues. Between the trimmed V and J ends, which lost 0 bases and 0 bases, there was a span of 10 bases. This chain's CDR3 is CASSLGGGNSYEQYF. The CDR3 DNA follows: TGTGCCAGCAGCTTGGGGGGCGGGAACTCCTACGAGCAGTACTTC.

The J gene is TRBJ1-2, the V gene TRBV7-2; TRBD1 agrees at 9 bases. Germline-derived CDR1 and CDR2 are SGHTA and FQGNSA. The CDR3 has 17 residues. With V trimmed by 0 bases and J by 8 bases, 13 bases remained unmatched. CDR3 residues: CASSLASSLQGAWGYTF. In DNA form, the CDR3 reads TGTGCCAGCAGCTTAGCTTCTTCCTTACAGGGGGCGTGGGGCTACACCTTC.

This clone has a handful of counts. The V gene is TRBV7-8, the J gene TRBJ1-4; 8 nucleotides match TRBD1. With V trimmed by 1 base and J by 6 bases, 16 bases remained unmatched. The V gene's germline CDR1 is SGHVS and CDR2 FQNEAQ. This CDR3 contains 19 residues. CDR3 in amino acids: CASSLGYGQGFGSDEKLFF. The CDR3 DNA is TGTGCCAGCAGCTTAGGCTACGGACAGGGTTTTGGGTCGGATGAAAAACTGTTTTTT. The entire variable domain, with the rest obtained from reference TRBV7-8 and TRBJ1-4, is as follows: GAGVSQSPRYKVAKRGQDVALRCDPISGHVSLFWYQQALGQGPEFLTYFQNEAQLDKSGLPSDRFFAERPEGSVSTLKIQRTQQEDSAVYLCASSLGYGQGFGSDEKLFFGSGTQLSVL.

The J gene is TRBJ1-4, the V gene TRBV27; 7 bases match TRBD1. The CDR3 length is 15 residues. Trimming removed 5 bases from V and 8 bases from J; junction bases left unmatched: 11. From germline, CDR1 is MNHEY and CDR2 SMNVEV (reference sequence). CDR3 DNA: TGTGCCAGCAGTCCGAAGACAGGGCTTTACGAAAAACTGTTTTTT. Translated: CASSPKTGLYEKLFF. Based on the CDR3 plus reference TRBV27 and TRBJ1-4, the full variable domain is EAQVTQNPRYLITVTGKKLTVTCSQNMNHEYMSWYRQDPGLGLRQIYYSMNVEVTDKGDVPEGYKVSRKEKRNFPLILESPSPNQTSLYFCASSPKTGLYEKLFFGSGTQLSVL.

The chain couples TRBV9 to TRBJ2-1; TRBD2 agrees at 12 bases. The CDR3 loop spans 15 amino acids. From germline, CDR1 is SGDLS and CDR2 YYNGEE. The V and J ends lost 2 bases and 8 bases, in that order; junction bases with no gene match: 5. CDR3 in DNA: TGTGCCAGCAGCGTCATGGGACTAGCGGGCGATGAGCAGTTCTTC. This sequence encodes CASSVMGLAGDEQFF.

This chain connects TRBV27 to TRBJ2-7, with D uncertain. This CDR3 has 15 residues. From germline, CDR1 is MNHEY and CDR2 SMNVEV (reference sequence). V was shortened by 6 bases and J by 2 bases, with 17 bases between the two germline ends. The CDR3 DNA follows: TGTGCCAGCAGGCCGACATTTACGGCACCCTACGAGCAGTACTTC. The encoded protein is CASRPTFTAPYEQYF.

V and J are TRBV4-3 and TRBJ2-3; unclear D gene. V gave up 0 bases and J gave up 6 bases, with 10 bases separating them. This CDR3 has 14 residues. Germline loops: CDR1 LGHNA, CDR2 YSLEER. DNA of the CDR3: TGCGCCAGCAGCCAAGATGCTTCTAGGGATACGCAGTATTTT. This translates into CASSQDASRDTQYF.

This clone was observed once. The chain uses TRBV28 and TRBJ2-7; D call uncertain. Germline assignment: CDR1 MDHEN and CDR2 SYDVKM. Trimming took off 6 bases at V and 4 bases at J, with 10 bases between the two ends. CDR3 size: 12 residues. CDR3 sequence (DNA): TGTGCCAGCAGCCCCTCCCTTTACGAGCAGTACTTC. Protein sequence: CASSPSLYEQYF.

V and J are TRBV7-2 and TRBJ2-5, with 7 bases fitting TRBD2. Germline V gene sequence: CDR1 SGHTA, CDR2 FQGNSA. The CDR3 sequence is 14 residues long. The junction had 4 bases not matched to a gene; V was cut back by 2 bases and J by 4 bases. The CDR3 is CASSLNGGGETQYF. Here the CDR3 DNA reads TGTGCCAGCAGCTTAAACGGCGGGGGAGAGACCCAGTACTTC.

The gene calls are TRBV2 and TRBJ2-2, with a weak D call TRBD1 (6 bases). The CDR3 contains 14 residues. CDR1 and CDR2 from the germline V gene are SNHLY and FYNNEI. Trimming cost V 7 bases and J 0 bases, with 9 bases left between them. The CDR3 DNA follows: TGTGCCAGCAAGGGGACATCGAACACCGGGGAGCTGTTTTTT. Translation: CASKGTSNTGELFF.

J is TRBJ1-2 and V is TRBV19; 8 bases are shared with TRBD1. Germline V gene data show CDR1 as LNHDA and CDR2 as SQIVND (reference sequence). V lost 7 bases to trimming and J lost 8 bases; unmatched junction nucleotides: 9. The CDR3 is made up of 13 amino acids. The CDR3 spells CASTPTGVDGYTF. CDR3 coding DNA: TGTGCCAGTACTCCGACAGGGGTTGACGGCTACACCTTC.

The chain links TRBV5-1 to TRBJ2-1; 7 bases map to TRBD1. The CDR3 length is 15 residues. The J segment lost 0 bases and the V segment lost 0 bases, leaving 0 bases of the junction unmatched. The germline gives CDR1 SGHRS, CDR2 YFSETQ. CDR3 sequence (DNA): TGCGCCAGCAGCTTGGACAGGGGCTCCTACAATGAGCAGTTCTTC. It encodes CASSLDRGSYNEQFF.

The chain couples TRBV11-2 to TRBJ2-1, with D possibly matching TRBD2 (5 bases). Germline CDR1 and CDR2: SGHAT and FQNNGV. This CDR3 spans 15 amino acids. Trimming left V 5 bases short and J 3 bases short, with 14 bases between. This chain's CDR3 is CASSPASGVYNEQFF. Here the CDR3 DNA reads TGTGCCAGCAGCCCGGCATCCGGGGTCTACAATGAGCAGTTCTTC.

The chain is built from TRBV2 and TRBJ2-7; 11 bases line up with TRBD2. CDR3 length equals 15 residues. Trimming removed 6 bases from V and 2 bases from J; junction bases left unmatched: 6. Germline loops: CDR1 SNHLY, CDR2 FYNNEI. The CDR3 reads CASRPLAGAPYEQYF. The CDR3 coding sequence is TGTGCCAGCAGGCCACTAGCGGGGGCCCCCTACGAGCAGTACTTC.

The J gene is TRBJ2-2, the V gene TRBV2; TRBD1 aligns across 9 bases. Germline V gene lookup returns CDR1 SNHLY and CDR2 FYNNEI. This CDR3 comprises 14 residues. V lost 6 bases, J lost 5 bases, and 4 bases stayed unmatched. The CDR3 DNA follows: TGTGCCAGCAGGGGGACAGGGAGAACCGGGGAGCTGTTTTTT. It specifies CASRGTGRTGELFF.

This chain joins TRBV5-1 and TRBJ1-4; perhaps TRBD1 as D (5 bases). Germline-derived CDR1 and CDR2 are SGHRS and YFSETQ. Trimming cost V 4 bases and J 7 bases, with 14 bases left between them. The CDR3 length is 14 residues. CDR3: CASSPQGVGEKLFF. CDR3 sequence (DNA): TGCGCCAGCAGCCCCCAGGGTGTAGGTGAAAAACTGTTTTTT. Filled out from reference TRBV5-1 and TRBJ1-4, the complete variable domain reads KAGVTQTPRYLIKTRGQQVTLSCSPISGHRSVSWYQQTPGQGLQFLFEYFSETQRNKGNFPGRFSGRQFSNSRSEMNVSTLELGDSALYLCASSPQGVGEKLFFGSGTQLSVL.

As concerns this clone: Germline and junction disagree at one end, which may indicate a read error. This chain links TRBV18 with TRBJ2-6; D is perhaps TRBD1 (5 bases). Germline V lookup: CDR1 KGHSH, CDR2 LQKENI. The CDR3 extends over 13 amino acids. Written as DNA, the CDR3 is TGTGCCAGCTCCGAATTTGGGGCCAGCGTCCTGACTTTC. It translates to CASSEFGASVLTF.

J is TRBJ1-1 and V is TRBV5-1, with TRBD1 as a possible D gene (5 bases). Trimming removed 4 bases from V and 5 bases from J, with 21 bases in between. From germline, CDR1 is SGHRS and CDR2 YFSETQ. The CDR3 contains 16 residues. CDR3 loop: CASSPRALGLDTEAFF. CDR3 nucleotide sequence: TGCGCCAGCAGCCCCCGGGCTTTGGGGCTAGATACTGAAGCTTTCTTT.

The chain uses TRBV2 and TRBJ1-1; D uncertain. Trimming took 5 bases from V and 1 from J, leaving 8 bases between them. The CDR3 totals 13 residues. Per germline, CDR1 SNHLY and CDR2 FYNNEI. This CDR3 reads CASSNLGNTEAFF. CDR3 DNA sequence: TGTGCCAGCAGTAATCTAGGGAACACTGAAGCTTTCTTT.

CDR3 nucleotides: TGTGCCAGCAGCCCAATTCGAGATGTCTTCACTGAAGCTTTCTTT. Residues: CASSPIRDVFTEAFF. This chain links TRBV14 with TRBJ1-1; D uncertain. V was cut by 4 bases and J by 4 bases, with 16 bases left in between. CDR3 length: 15 amino acids. CDR1 is SGHDN and CDR2 is FVKESK in the germline V gene.

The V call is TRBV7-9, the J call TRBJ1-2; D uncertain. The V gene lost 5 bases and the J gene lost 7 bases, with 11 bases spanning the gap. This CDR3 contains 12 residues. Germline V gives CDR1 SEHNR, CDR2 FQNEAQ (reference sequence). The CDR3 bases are TGTGCCAGCAGCACCCATACCGGTGGCTACACCTTC. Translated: CASSTHTGGYTF. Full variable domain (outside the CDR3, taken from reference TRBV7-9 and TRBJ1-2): DTGVSQNPRHKITKRGQNVTFRCDPISEHNRLYWYRQTLGQGPEFLTYFQNEAQLEKSRLLSDRFSAERPKGSFSTLEIQRTEQGDSAMYLCASSTHTGGYTFGSGTRLTVV.

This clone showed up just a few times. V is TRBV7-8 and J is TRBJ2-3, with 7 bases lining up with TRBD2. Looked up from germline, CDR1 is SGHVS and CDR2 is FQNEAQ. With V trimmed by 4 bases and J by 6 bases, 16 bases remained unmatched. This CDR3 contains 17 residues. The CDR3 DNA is TGTGCCAGCAGCTGGGGCCTCCGGGGGGAACGCGCGGATACGCAGTATTTT. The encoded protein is CASSWGLRGERADTQYF.

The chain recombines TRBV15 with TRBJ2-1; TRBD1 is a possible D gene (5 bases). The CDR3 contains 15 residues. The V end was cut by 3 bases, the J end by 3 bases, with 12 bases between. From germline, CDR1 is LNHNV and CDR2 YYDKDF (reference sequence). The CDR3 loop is CATSSPDRYYNEQFF. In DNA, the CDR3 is TGTGCCACCAGCAGCCCAGACAGATACTACAATGAGCAGTTCTTC.